This TCR beta chain was obtained from a study of T cells in Graves' hyperthyroidism and ophthalmopathy. Study-wide points: Most clonotypes expanded in thyroid above 0.001 were likewise present in blood. A 13 V-J model separated ophthalmopathy from stable hyperthyroidism.

This clonotype was recorded many times. Antigen: not known. There are 14 residues in the CDR3. Germline CDR1 and CDR2: LGHDT and YNNKEL (reference sequence). V lost 1 base and J 5 bases, leaving 8 bases between the germline ends. From RNA transcripts, TCR beta CDR3 regions were amplified. The HTBI primer set was used in a first-round RT-PCR of the TCR CDR3. TCRdb fed the multiplex PCR reads into MiXCR, producing one record per CDR3 protein. In the table there are hundreds of thousands of distinct CDR3 sequences, approximately 15% of which are singletons. Subjects with ophthalmopathy showed a Clinical Activity Score no lower than 3, a NOSPECS grade no lower than 4, and a duration shorter than 3 months. Uncontrolled infection, other autoimmune disease, pregnancy and lactation each barred patients from inclusion.

This chain joins TRBV3-1 and TRBJ1-4; D unresolved. The origin of this receptor is a woman aged 40 to 50 with Graves' ophthalmopathy. Input material: blood. The CDR3 nucleotides are TGTGCCAGCAGCCAAGGGCAGTTAAATGAAAAACTGTTTTTT. Translated: CASSQGQLNEKLFF. Full variable domain (rest looked up from reference TRBV3-1 and TRBJ1-4): DTAVSQTPKYLVTQMGNDKSIKCEQNLGHDTMYWYKQDSKKFLKIMFSYNNKELIINETVPNRFSPKSPDKAHLNLHINSLELGDSAVYFCASSQGQLNEKLFFGSGTQLSVL.